Here is one T cell receptor (beta chain) with its context. The antigen is not known. Germline and junction disagree at one end, which may indicate a read error. The sample comes from a study of tumor and adjacent non-tumor tissue in lung cancer. Study-level information: Patients comprised roughly 12 adenocarcinoma, a couple of squamous cell carcinoma and 1 small cell lung cancer. Samples averaged approximately 4.2 million productive TCRbeta reads each.

Study-level points and caveats: In normal lung, the top 100 clones were significantly more dominant than in tumor.

The CDR3 sequence is 18 residues long. Per the germline V gene, CDR1 is SGHTA and CDR2 is FQGNSA. The template was RNA from unsorted bulk tissue. A modified ARM-PCR protocol with three rounds of nested PCR amplified TCRbeta. TCRdb independently ran MiXCR on the multiplex PCR reads; one entry per CDR3 protein. The data contain more than 75,000 distinct CDR3 sequences, approximately 79% of them singletons. The sequence was obtained from a woman in her 50s with non-small cell lung cancer. Sequenced material: lung tumor tissue. The rearrangement uses TRBV7-2 and TRBJ2-5; weak D call: TRBD2 (6 bases). Written as DNA, the CDR3 is TGTGCCAGCAGCTTAAGGTGGCGCGCTATCGGGACTCAAGAGATCCAGTACTTC. Its protein is CASSLRWRAIGTQEIQYF.